This entry features one T cell receptor (beta chain) sequence. Produced via immunoSEQ multiplex PCR; TCRdb's table is partial and in-frame only. The sample includes more than 45,000 clones, approximately 80% of them seen just once. These data come from a study of PD-L1 blockade in urothelial cancer. On the study more broadly: Twenty-five of 29 patients were men who had bladder-origin urothelial cancer.

The CDR3 runs to 15 residues. CDR1 and CDR2 from the germline V gene are SGHRS and YFSETQ. The trim removed 0 bases at V and 4 bases at J, leaving 2 bases unmatched. Patient disease was locally advanced or metastatic urothelial carcinoma. The sequenced sample was PBMCs, obtained around atezolizumab (anti-PD-L1) treatment. The chain couples TRBV5-1 to TRBJ2-1, with 9 positions matching TRBD2. This receptor was identified in an older man with urothelial cancer. The CDR3 DNA follows: TGCGCCAGCAGCTTGGAGAGCGGGAGGTACAATGAGCAGTTCTTC. It is translated as CASSLESGRYNEQFF.